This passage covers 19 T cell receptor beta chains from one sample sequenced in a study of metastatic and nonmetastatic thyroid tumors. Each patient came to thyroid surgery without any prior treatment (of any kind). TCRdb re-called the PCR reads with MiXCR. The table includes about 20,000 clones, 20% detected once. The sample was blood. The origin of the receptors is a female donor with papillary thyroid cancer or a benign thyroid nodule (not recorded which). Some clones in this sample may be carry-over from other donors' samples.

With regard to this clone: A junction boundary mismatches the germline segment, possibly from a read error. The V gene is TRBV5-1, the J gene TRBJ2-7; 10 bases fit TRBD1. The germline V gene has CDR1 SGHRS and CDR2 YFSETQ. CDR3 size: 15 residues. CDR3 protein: CASSLGTGDAYEHYF. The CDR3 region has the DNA TGCGCCAGCAGCCTGGGGACAGGGGATGCCTACGAGCATTACTTC.

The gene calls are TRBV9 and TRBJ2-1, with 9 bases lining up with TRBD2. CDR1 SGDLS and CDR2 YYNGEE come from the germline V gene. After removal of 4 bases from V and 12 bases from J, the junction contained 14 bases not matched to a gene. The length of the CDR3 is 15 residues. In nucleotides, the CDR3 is TGTGCCAGCAGCATAGAAGGGACTAGCCAGTTAGGGCAGTTCTTC. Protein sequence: CASSIEGTSQLGQFF.

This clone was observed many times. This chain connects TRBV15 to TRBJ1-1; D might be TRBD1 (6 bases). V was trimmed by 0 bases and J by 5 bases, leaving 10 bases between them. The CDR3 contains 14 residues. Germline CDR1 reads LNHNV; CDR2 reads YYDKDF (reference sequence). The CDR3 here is CATSRDRGATEAFF. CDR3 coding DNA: TGTGCCACCAGCAGAGACAGGGGCGCGACTGAAGCTTTCTTT.

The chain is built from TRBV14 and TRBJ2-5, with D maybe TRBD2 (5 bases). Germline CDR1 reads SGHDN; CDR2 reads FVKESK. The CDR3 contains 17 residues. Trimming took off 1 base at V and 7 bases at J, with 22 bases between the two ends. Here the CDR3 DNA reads TGTGCCAGCAGCCAAGTGACTATACATGTGCCGAGTGGGACCCAGTACTTC. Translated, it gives CASSQVTIHVPSGTQYF.

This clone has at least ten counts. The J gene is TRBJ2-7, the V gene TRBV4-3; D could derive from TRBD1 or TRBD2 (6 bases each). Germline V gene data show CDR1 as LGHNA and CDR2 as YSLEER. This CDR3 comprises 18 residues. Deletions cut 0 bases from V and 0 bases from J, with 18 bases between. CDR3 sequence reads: CASSQEKFPGAGSYEQYF. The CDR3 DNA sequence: TGCGCCAGCAGCCAAGAGAAATTCCCGGGGGCGGGCTCCTACGAGCAGTACTTC.

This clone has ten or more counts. The CDR3 loop is CASSARTGPTYNEQFF. CDR3 DNA: TGTGCCAGCAGCGCCCGAACAGGACCGACCTACAATGAGCAGTTCTTC. The chain joins TRBV9 to TRBJ2-1, with D tentatively TRBD1 (5 bases). V was cut by 3 bases and J by 2 bases, with 15 bases left in between. CDR1 and CDR2 from the germline V gene are SGDLS and YYNGEE. This CDR3 has 16 residues.

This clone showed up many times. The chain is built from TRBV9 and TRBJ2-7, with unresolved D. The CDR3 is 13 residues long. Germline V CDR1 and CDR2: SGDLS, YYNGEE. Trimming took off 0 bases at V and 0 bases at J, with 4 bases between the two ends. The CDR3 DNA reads TGTGCCAGCAGCGTAGGCCCCTCCTACGAGCAGTACTTC. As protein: CASSVGPSYEQYF.

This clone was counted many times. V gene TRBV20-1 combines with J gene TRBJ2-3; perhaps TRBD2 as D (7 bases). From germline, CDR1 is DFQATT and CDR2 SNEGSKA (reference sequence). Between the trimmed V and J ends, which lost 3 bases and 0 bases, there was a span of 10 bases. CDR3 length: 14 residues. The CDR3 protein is CSASRGGSTDTQYF. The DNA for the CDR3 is TGCAGTGCTAGCAGGGGAGGGAGCACAGATACGCAGTATTTT.

CDR3 residues: CAWSSGYNEQFF. In DNA, the CDR3 is TGTGCCTGGAGTTCGGGCTACAATGAGCAGTTCTTC. The chain couples TRBV30 to TRBJ2-1; D is unclear. Germline values: CDR1 GTSNPN, CDR2 SVGIG (reference sequence). Trimming took 2 bases from V and 3 from J, leaving 5 bases between them. The CDR3 covers 12 residues.

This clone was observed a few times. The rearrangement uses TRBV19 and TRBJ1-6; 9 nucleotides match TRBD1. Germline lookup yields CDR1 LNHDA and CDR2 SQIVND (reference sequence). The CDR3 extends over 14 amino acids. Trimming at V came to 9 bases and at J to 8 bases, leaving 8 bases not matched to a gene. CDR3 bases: TGTGCCAGCCGGGGACAGGGATATTATTCACCCCTCCACTTT. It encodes CASRGQGYYSPLHF. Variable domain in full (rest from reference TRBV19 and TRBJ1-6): DGGITQSPKYLFRKEGQNVTLSCEQNLNHDAMYWYRQDPGQGLRLIYYSQIVNDFQKGDIAEGYSVSREKKESFPLTVTSAQKNPTAFYLCASRGQGYYSPLHFGNGTRLTVT.

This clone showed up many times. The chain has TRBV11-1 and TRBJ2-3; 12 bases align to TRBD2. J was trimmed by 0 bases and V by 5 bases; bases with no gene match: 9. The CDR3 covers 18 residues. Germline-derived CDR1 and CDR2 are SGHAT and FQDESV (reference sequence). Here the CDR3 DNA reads TGTGCCAGCAGCCTACTAGCGGGAGGACGTTCTAGCACAGATACGCAGTATTTT. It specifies CASSLLAGGRSSTDTQYF.

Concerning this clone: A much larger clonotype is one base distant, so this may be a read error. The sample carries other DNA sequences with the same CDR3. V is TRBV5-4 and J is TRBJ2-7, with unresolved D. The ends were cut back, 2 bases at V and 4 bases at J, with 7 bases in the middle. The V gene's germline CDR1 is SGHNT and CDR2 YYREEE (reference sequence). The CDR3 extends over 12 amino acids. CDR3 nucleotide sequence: TGTGCCAGCAGCTTCTCTGGTTACGAGCAGTACTTC. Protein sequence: CASSFSGYEQYF.

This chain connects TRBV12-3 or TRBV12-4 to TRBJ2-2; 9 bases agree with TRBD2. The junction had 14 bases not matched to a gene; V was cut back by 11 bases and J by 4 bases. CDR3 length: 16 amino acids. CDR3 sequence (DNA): TGTGCCCAAGGGGATAGCGGGAGACGGCTCACCGGGGAGCTGTTTTTT. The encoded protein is CAQGDSGRRLTGELFF.

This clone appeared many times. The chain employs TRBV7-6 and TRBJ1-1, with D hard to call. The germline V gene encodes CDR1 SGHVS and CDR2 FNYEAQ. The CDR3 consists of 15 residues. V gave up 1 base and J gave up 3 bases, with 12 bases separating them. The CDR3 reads CASSLDPMRDTEAFF. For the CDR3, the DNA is TGTGCCAGCAGCTTAGACCCCATGAGGGACACTGAAGCTTTCTTT.

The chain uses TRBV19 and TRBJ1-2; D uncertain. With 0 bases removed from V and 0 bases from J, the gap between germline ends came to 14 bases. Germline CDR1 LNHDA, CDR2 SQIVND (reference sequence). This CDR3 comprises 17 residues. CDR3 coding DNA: TGTGCCAGTAGTATAGAGGTCGGCAAAGCTCCTAACTATGGCTACACCTTC. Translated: CASSIEVGKAPNYGYTF.

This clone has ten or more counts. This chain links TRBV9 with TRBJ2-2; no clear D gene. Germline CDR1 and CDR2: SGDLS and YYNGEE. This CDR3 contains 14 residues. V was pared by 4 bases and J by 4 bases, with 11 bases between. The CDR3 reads CASSPSMITGELFF. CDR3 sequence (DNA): TGTGCCAGCAGCCCCTCCATGATCACCGGGGAGCTGTTTTTT.

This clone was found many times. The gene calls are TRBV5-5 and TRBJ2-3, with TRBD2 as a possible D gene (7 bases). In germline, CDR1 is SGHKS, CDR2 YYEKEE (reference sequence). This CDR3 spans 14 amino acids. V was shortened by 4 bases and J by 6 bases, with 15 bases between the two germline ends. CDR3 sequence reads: CASSPLGGRDTQYF. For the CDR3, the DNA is TGTGCCAGCAGCCCTCTCGGGGGGCGGGATACGCAGTATTTT.

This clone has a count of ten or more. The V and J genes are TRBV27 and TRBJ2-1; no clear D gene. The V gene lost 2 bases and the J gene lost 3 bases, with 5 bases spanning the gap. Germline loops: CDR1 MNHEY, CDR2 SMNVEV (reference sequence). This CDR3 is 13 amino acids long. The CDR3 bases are TGTGCCAGCAGTTTACACAACTACAATGAGCAGTTCTTC. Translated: CASSLHNYNEQFF.

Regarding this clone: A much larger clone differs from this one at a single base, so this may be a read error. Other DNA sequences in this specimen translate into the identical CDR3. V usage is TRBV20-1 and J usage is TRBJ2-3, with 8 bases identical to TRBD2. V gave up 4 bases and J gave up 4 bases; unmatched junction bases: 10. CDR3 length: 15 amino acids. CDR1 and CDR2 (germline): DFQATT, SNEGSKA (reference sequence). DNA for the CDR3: TGCAGTGCTAACGCGGGGGGTCCTAACTCAGATACGCAGTATTTT. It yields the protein CSANAGGPNSDTQYF.